This T cell receptor (beta chain) stems from a study of blood T cell repertoires in COVID-19. For the study at large: Samples of COVID-19 (acute and convalescent) were obtained from the United States, Italy and Spain. In each case, the material was cDNA or gDNA derived from T cells, B-cell-depleted T cells, or PBMCs.

Per the original methods: From reference gene primer amplification, estimates of nucleated cell counts were derived. The assay was immunoSEQ multiplex PCR, and TCRdb's table has in-frame clones only and misses some. D and trimming come from the DNA, and the V and J calls and clone size come from that table. This sample carries tens of thousands of clones, about 90% of them seen once, and the ten largest clones take 2.5% to 3%. Material for sequencing was peripheral blood. This TCR was sampled from a human donor in a cohort sampled during active COVID-19.

Written as DNA, the CDR3 is TGTGCCAGCACACCGGGTGGCAGAGATGAAAAACTGTTTTTT. Translating it yields CASTPGGRDEKLFF. The chain joins TRBV7-9 to TRBJ1-4; D gene ambiguous. This CDR3 region has 14 residues. CDR1 is SEHNR and CDR2 is FQNEAQ in the germline V gene (reference sequence). V lost 7 bases and J lost 6, with 15 bases in between.